This entry lists 20 T cell receptor beta chains sequenced from one sample in a study of T cell changes during pregnancy in multiple sclerosis (dated by TCRdb to between 2019 and 2020). The receptor library was made with the immunoSEQ multiplex PCR assay. TCRdb's version of the immuneACCESS table is confined to in-frame rearrangements and falls short of the full clone set. An unresolved V gene accounts for under half of the shortfall where checked; the remainder is of unknown origin. The sample table contains under 45,000 clones; only one count was recorded for under 95% of them. Clones ranked in the top ten supply around 4.5% of the sample. The sequencing here drew on peripheral blood, taken in the second trimester of pregnancy. The origin of the receptors is a female donor in good health, enrolled as a control in a pregnancy study.

This rearrangement joins TRBV15 to TRBJ1-5; the D is unclear. V lost 0 bases and J lost 6, with 9 bases in between. The CDR3 loop spans 14 amino acids. Germline-derived CDR1 and CDR2 are LNHNV and YYDKDF (reference sequence). The CDR3 here is CATSRDMESQPQHF. The CDR3 DNA reads TGTGCCACCAGCAGAGATATGGAGAGTCAGCCCCAGCATTTT.

V and J are TRBV9 and TRBJ2-2; 7 bases map to TRBD1. This CDR3 has 14 amino acids. CDR1 is SGDLS, CDR2 YYNGEE, per germline. J gave up 6 bases and V 2 bases, and 4 bases lay outside the gene matches. Here the CDR3 DNA reads TGTGCCAGCAGCGTTCGGACAGGCGCCGGGGAGCTGTTTTTT. This encodes CASSVRTGAGELFF.

The J gene is TRBJ2-5, the V gene TRBV6-5; D possibly corresponds to TRBD2 (7 bases). The germline V gene has CDR1 MNHEY and CDR2 SVGAGI. This CDR3 region has 14 residues. Between the trimmed V and J ends, which lost 10 bases and 5 bases, there was a span of 20 bases. The CDR3 nucleotides read TGTGCCACCAATCGGGGGGCCCCTCGGGAGACCCAGTACTTC. It encodes CATNRGAPRETQYF.

The chain joins TRBV6-1 to TRBJ2-1; TRBD2 might be the D (6 bases). The V end lost 1 base, the J end lost 8 bases, and 9 bases lay between the germline ends. The CDR3 length is 13 residues. Germline CDR1 MNHNS, CDR2 SASEGT. In nucleotides, the CDR3 is TGTGCCAGCAGTGAAGGCGGGACGGATGAGCAGTTCTTC. Translating gives CASSEGGTDEQFF.

J is TRBJ2-2 and V is TRBV11-2; 13 positions match TRBD2. Germline V gene lookup returns CDR1 SGHAT and CDR2 FQNNGV. The V segment lost 2 bases and the J segment 5 bases; nucleotides outside the gene matches: 5. This CDR3 spans 17 amino acids. In DNA form, the CDR3 reads TGTGCCAGCAGCTTATTGACTAGCGGGAGGCATACCGGGGAGCTGTTTTTT. Amino acids: CASSLLTSGRHTGELFF.

The chain is built from TRBV6-1 and TRBJ1-1; tentatively, D is TRBD1 (5 bases). The CDR3 sequence is 13 residues long. Trimming took 2 bases from V and 6 from J, leaving 10 bases between them. Germline loops: CDR1 MNHNS, CDR2 SASEGT. The CDR3 nucleotides are TGTGCCAGCAGTGAAACGGGGGTCCCTGAAGCTTTCTTT. Amino acids: CASSETGVPEAFF.

The V call is TRBV7-9, the J call TRBJ1-2; tentative D call: TRBD1 (5 bases). The V end was cut by 5 bases, the J end by 4 bases, with 14 bases between. The CDR3 consists of 14 residues. In germline, CDR1 is SEHNR, CDR2 FQNEAQ (reference sequence). Here the CDR3 reads CASSPPGGAYGYTF. CDR3 nucleotides: TGTGCCAGCAGCCCTCCCGGGGGAGCCTATGGCTACACCTTC.

This chain uses TRBV6-6 with TRBJ2-7; a possible D gene is TRBD1 (5 bases). V lost 6 bases and J lost 3, with 15 bases in between. The CDR3 extends over 14 amino acids. Germline V CDR1 and CDR2: MNHNY, SVGAGI (reference sequence). CDR3 in amino acids: CASSLDQGSYEQYF. The CDR3 DNA follows: TGTGCCAGCAGCCTCGACCAGGGAAGCTACGAGCAGTACTTC.

This chain connects TRBV5-1 to TRBJ2-3; 8 bases are shared with TRBD2. The CDR3 length is 16 residues. The germline gives CDR1 SGHRS, CDR2 YFSETQ. With V trimmed by 3 bases and J by 1 base, 7 bases remained unmatched. The CDR3 region has the DNA TGCGCCAGCAGCTCGCGCCTGACTAGCGGCACAGATACGCAGTATTTT. It specifies CASSSRLTSGTDTQYF.

The V and J genes are TRBV6-1 and TRBJ2-7, with TRBD2 identical over 8 bases. The V segment lost 8 bases and the J segment 6 bases; nucleotides outside the gene matches: 9. Germline CDR1 and CDR2: MNHNS and SASEGT. The CDR3 sequence is 13 residues long. CDR3 DNA: TGTGCCAGCGGGTTTAGCGGGGAGCTCGAGCAGTACTTC. Encoded protein: CASGFSGELEQYF.

V usage is TRBV9 and J usage is TRBJ2-1, with 11 bases that match TRBD2. V was pared by 6 bases and J by 5 bases, with 7 bases of the junction left unmatched. This CDR3 spans 15 amino acids. CDR1 and CDR2 (germline): SGDLS, YYNGEE. DNA of the CDR3: TGTGCCAGCACCGAAGGGACTAGCGGCGACAATGAGCAGTTCTTC. Translating gives CASTEGTSGDNEQFF.

This clone appeared once. The genes are TRBV7-8 and TRBJ1-1, with TRBD1 matching over 10 bases. Germline V gene sequence: CDR1 SGHVS, CDR2 FQNEAQ. J gave up 0 bases and V 4 bases, and 2 bases lay outside the gene matches. The CDR3 contains 15 residues. CDR3 coding DNA: TGTGCCAGCAGCTGGGGACAGGGGCTGAACACTGAAGCTTTCTTT. Its protein is CASSWGQGLNTEAFF.

This chain connects TRBV9 to TRBJ2-2, with D unclear. The CDR3 length is 13 residues. With 4 bases removed from V and 1 base from J, the gap between germline ends came to 5 bases. CDR1 and CDR2 (germline): SGDLS, YYNGEE. CDR3: CASSPRNTGELFF. In DNA, the CDR3 is TGTGCCAGCAGCCCCCGGAACACCGGGGAGCTGTTTTTT.

The chain carries TRBV6-4 and TRBJ1-5; D possibly corresponds to TRBD1 (6 bases). Per the germline V gene, CDR1 is MRHNA and CDR2 is SNTAGT. The CDR3 runs 15 residues. Trimming pared 4 bases from V and 3 bases from J, leaving 13 bases between. The CDR3 sequence is CASSVGAEANQPQHF. The CDR3, as DNA: TGTGCCAGCAGTGTGGGGGCGGAAGCCAATCAGCCCCAGCATTTT.

The chain combines TRBV27 with TRBJ1-4, with 7 bases aligning to TRBD1. V lost 3 bases, J lost 7 bases, and 5 bases stayed unmatched. The CDR3 extends over 14 amino acids. CDR1 and CDR2 from the germline V gene are MNHEY and SMNVEV (reference sequence). The CDR3 coding sequence is TGTGCCAGCAGTTTCGGGACAGTCTCTGAAAAACTGTTTTTT. This gives the protein CASSFGTVSEKLFF. The full variable domain, rest sourced from reference TRBV27 and TRBJ1-4, is EAQVTQNPRYLITVTGKKLTVTCSQNMNHEYMSWYRQDPGLGLRQIYYSMNVEVTDKGDVPEGYKVSRKEKRNFPLILESPSPNQTSLYFCASSFGTVSEKLFFGSGTQLSVL.

The chain carries TRBV7-8 and TRBJ2-2; 8 bases map to TRBD2. Germline CDR1 and CDR2: SGHVS and FQNEAQ. V was clipped by 4 bases and J by 3 bases; unmatched bases: 7. This CDR3 spans 16 amino acids. CDR3 in DNA: TGTGCCAGCAGCTCCAGACTAGCGTGGGACACCGGGGAGCTGTTTTTT. As protein: CASSSRLAWDTGELFF. The full variable domain, its missing parts supplied by reference TRBV7-8 and TRBJ2-2, is GAGVSQSPRYKVAKRGQDVALRCDPISGHVSLFWYQQALGQGPEFLTYFQNEAQLDKSGLPSDRFFAERPEGSVSTLKIQRTQQEDSAVYLCASSSRLAWDTGELFFGEGSRLTVL.

The chain uses TRBV5-6 and TRBJ2-7; a possible D gene is TRBD1 (8 bases). This CDR3 contains 13 residues. From germline, CDR1 is SGHDT and CDR2 YYEEEE. The germline V and J ends were trimmed by 4 bases and 7 bases, with 15 bases remaining between them. CDR3: CASSPYRGGEQYF. CDR3 bases: TGTGCCAGCAGCCCATACAGGGGGGGAGAGCAGTACTTC.

The chain links TRBV11-1 to TRBJ2-7; 8 nucleotides agree with TRBD2. V lost 3 bases, J lost 4 bases, and 8 bases stayed unmatched. Germline-derived CDR1 and CDR2 are SGHAT and FQDESV (reference sequence). The CDR3 contains 15 residues. CDR3 protein: CASSLGGTRPYEQYF. The CDR3 DNA is TGTGCCAGCAGCTTGGGGGGGACTAGACCGTACGAGCAGTACTTC.

As DNA, the CDR3 is TGTGCCAGCAGTCCCGCCGGGCAGGGGACCTACGAGCAGTACTTC. This sequence encodes CASSPAGQGTYEQYF. The genes are TRBV6-6 and TRBJ2-7, with a weak D call TRBD1 (6 bases). The CDR3 has 15 residues. Germline V gene data show CDR1 as MNHNY and CDR2 as SVGAGI (reference sequence). Trimming removed 5 bases at V and 2 bases at J, with 16 bases between.

The V call is TRBV6-6, the J call TRBJ1-1; TRBD1 might be the D (5 bases). Germline CDR1 is MNHNY and CDR2 is SVGAGI (reference sequence). The V end lost 5 bases, the J end lost 4 bases, and 17 bases lay between the germline ends. The CDR3 extends over 15 amino acids. Here the CDR3 reads CASSPPSQGGTEAFF. The CDR3 nucleotides read TGTGCCAGCAGTCCTCCGTCTCAGGGTGGCACTGAAGCTTTCTTT.